Sequencing of this T cell receptor beta chain was carried out in a study of T cells in Graves' hyperthyroidism and ophthalmopathy. Study-level points and caveats: Expanded thyroid clonotypes (above 0.001) were mostly also found in blood.

V was trimmed by 4 bases and J by 6 bases, leaving 16 bases between them. The CDR3 loop spans 15 amino acids. CDR1 SGHNT and CDR2 YYREEE come from the germline V gene (reference sequence). From RNA transcripts, TCR beta CDR3 regions were amplified. HTBI primers were employed in a first-round RT-PCR of the TCR CDR3. TCRdb processed the multiplex PCR reads anew with MiXCR; each CDR3 protein has one entry. Among hundreds of thousands of distinct CDR3 sequences listed, 14% were seen once. This clonotype was counted a few times. Its matching antigen is unknown. Sequencing was carried out using blood. This chain uses TRBV5-4 with TRBJ2-2; D remains unclear. The clonotype was recovered from a woman aged 25 to 39 with Graves' hyperthyroidism that later progressed to Graves' ophthalmopathy. The CDR3 DNA reads as TGTGCCAGCAGCCCCAACGCGGCGTCACCCGGGGAGCTGTTTTTT. Protein sequence: CASSPNAASPGELFF.